This T cell receptor (beta chain) is from a study of blood T cell repertoires in COVID-19. Study-level background: The study drew acute and convalescent COVID-19 samples from the United States, Italy and Spain. T cells, B-cell-depleted T cells, or PBMCs provided the cDNA or gDNA that served as material.

Germline V lookup: CDR1 SQVTM, CDR2 ANQGSEA. This CDR3 has 16 residues. Trimming cost V 0 bases and J 0 bases, with 12 bases left between them. How the authors handled the data: The assay estimated nucleated cells by amplifying reference gene primers. The method was immunoSEQ multiplex PCR; TCRdb's version includes in-frame clones alone and lacks a portion of them. V, J and clone size reflect that table, while D and trimming were determined from the DNA. The sample has over 250,000 clones, 75% to 90% seen once. The sample taken for sequencing was peripheral blood. The sequence came from a woman aged 70-85 years with acute or convalescent COVID-19. This chain joins TRBV29-1 and TRBJ2-1; D uncertain. The CDR3 region is CSVEDPSPSSYNEQFF. The DNA for the CDR3 is TGCAGCGTTGAAGATCCTTCCCCGAGCTCCTACAATGAGCAGTTCTTC.